This note documents a single T cell receptor beta chain sequence. The sample comes from a study of CD8 T cells in Susac syndrome. Reverse transcription of about 0.45 to 1 ug RNA used random hexamers. Using its own MiXCR run on the immunoSEQ multiplex PCR reads, TCRdb lists one record per CDR3 protein. This sample has about 280,000 distinct CDR3 sequences, with around 84% found just once. V lost 3 bases and J lost 5; bases outside the gene matches: 5. Germline V lookup: CDR1 SGDLS, CDR2 YYNGEE. The CDR3 has 15 amino acids. The sample comprised CD8+ T cells from PBMCs. This TCR was sampled from a human donor with multiple sclerosis. V is TRBV9 and J is TRBJ2-1; 10 bases align to TRBD2. The CDR3 DNA reads TGTGCCAGCAGCGCCGGACTAGCGGAGCACAATGAGCAGTTCTTC. This codes for CASSAGLAEHNEQFF.